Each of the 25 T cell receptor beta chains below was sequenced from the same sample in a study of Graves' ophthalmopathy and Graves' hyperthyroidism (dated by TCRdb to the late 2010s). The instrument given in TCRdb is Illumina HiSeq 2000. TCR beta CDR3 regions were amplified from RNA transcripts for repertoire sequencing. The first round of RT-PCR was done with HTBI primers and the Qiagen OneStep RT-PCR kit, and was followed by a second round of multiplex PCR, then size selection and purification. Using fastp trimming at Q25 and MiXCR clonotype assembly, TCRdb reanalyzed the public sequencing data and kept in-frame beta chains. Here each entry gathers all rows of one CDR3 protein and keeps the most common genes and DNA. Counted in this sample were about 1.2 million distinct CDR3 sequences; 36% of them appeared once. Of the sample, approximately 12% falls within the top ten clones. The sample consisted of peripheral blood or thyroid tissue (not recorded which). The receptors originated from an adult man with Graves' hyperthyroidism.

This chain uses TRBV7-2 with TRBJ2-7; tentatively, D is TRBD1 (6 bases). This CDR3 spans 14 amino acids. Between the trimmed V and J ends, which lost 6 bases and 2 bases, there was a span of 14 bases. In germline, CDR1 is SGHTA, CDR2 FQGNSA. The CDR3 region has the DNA TGTGCCAGCAGGCTAGACCAGGGGACCTACGAGCAGTACTTC. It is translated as CASRLDQGTYEQYF.

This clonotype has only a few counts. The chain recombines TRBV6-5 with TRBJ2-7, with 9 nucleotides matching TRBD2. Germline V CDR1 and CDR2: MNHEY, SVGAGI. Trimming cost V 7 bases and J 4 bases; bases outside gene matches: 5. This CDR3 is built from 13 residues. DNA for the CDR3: TGTGCCAGCACTACGGGACTAGCTTACGAGCAGTACTTC. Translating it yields CASTTGLAYEQYF.

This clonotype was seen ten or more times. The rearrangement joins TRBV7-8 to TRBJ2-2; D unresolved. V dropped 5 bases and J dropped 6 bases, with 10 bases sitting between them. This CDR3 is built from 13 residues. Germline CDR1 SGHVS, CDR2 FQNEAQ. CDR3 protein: CASSVRVAGELFF. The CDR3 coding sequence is TGTGCCAGCAGCGTAAGGGTTGCCGGGGAGCTGTTTTTT.

CDR3 sequence reads: CASSLGTVRETQYF. The CDR3 DNA sequence: TGTGCCAGCAGCTTAGGGACCGTGAGGGAGACCCAGTACTTC. The J gene is TRBJ2-5, the V gene TRBV7-8; D ambiguous. CDR3 size: 14 residues. From germline, CDR1 is SGHVS and CDR2 FQNEAQ. V lost 1 base and J 5 bases, leaving 11 bases between the germline ends.

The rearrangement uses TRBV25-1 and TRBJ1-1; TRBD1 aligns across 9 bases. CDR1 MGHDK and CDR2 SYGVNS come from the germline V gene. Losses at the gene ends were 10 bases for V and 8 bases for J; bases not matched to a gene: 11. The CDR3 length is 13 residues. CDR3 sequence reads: CATRDRTGAEAFF. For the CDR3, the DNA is TGTGCCACCAGGGACCGGACAGGGGCAGAAGCTTTCTTT.

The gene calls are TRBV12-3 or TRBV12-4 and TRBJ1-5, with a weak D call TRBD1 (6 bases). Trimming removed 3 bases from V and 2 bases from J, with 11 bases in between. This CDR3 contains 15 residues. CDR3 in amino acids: CASSFGGFGNQPQHF. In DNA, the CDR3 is TGTGCCAGCAGTTTCGGGGGCTTTGGCAATCAGCCCCAGCATTTT.

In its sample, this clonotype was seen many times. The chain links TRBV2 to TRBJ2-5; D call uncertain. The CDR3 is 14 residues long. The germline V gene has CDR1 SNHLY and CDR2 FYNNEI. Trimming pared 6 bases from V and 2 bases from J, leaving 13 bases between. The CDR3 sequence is CASRMGVGQETQYF. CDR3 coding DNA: TGTGCCAGCAGGATGGGTGTCGGACAAGAGACCCAGTACTTC.

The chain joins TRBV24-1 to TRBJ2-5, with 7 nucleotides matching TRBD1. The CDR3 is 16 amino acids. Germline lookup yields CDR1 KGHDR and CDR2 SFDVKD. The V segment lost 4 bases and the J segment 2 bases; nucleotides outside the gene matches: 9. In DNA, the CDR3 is TGTGCCACCAGTGAACCGTGGGACAGACCACAAGAGACCCAGTACTTC. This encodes CATSEPWDRPQETQYF.

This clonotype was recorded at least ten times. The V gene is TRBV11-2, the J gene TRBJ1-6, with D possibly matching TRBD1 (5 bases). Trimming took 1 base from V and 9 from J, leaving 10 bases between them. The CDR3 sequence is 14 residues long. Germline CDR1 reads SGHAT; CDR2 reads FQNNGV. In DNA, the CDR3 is TGTGCCAGCAGCTTAGTCTTAAGGGGTTCACCCCTCCACTTT. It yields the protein CASSLVLRGSPLHF.

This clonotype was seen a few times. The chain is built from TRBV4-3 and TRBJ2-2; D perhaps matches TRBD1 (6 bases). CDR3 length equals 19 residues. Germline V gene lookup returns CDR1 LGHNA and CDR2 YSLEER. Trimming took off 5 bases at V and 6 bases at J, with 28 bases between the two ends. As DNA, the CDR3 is TGCGCCAGCAGCACCCGTTGGGTACAGGGCGAACTTAAGCCCGGGGAGCTGTTTTTT. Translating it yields CASSTRWVQGELKPGELFF.

CDR3 amino acids: CASSSRQGFEQYF. The DNA of the CDR3 is TGTGCCAGCAGCTCGAGACAGGGGTTCGAGCAGTACTTC. V usage is TRBV7-9 and J usage is TRBJ2-7, with 8 bases that match TRBD1. The J segment lost 6 bases and the V segment lost 4 bases, leaving 5 bases of the junction unmatched. Germline CDR1 is SEHNR and CDR2 is FQNEAQ (reference sequence). This CDR3 contains 13 residues.

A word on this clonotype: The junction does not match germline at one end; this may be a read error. CDR3: CASSLAGQGSPGHQPQHF. In DNA form, the CDR3 reads TGTGCCAGCAGTTTAGCCGGACAGGGCTCGCCGGGGCATCAGCCCCAGCATTTT. The chain couples TRBV10-2 to TRBJ1-5; TRBD1 matches at 8 bases. Germline V gives CDR1 WSHSY, CDR2 SAAADI. This CDR3 has 18 residues.

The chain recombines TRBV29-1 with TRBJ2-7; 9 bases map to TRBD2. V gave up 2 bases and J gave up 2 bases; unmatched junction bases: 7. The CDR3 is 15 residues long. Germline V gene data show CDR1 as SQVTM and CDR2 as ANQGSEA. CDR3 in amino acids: CSVEWPSGATYEQYF. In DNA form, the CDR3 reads TGCAGCGTTGAATGGCCTAGCGGGGCGACCTACGAGCAGTACTTC.

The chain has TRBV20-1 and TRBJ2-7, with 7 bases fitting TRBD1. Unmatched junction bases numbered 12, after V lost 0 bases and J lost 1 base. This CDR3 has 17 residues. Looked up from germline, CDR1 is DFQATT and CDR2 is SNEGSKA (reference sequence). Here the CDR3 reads CSAREPFRQGASYEQYF. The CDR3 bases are TGCAGTGCTAGAGAGCCTTTTAGACAGGGAGCTTCCTACGAGCAGTACTTC.

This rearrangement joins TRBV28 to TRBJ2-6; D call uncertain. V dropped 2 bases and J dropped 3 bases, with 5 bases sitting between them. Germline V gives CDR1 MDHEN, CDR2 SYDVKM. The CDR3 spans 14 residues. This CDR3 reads CASSLANGANVLTF. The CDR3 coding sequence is TGTGCCAGCAGTTTAGCAAATGGGGCCAACGTCCTGACTTTC.

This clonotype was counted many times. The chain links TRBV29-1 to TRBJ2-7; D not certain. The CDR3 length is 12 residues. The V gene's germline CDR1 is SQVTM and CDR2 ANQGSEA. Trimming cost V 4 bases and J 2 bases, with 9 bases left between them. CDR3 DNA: TGCAGCGTTGGGTCCTTTGCCTACGAGCAGTACTTC. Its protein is CSVGSFAYEQYF.

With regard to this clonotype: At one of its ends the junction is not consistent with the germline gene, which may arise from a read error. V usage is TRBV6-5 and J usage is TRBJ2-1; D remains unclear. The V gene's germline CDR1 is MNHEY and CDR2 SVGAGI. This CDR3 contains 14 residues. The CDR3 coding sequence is TGTGCCAGCAGTTACAATCGCGTCGAGCATGAACAGTTCTTC. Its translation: CASSYNRVEHEQFF.

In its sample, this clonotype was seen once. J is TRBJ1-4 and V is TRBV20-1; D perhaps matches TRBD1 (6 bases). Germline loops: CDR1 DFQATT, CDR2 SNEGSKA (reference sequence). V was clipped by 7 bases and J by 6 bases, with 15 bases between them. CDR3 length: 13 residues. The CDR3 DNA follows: TGCAGTGTGCCCGGGACACATGATGAAAAACTGTTTTTT. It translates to CSVPGTHDEKLFF.

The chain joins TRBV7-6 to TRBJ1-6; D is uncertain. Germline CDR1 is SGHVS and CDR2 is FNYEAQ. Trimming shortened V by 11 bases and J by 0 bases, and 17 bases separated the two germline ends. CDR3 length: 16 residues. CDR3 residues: CASGRKISSYNSPLHF. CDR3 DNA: TGTGCCTCGGGCAGGAAAATTAGCTCCTATAATTCACCCCTCCACTTT.

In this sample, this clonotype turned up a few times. The CDR3: CASSSDRAMSGELFF. DNA for the CDR3: TGTGCCAGCAGTTCCGACAGGGCTATGTCCGGGGAGCTGTTTTTT. This chain links TRBV6-2 or TRBV6-3 with TRBJ2-2; 7 bases map to TRBD1. CDR1 MNHEY and CDR2 SVGEGT come from the germline V gene. The CDR3 spans 15 residues. The trim removed 4 bases at V and 6 bases at J, leaving 8 bases unmatched.

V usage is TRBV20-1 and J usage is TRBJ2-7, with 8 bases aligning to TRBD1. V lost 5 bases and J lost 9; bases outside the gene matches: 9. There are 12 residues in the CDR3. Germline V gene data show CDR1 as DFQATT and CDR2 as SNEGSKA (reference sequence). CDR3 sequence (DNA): TGCAGTGCTGAGGCCGGGACAGGTGGGCAGTACTTC. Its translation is CSAEAGTGGQYF.

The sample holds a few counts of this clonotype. This CDR3 reads CSASKGQISSYEQYF. In DNA form, the CDR3 reads TGCAGTGCTAGCAAAGGACAGATTTCTTCCTACGAGCAGTACTTC. This chain joins TRBV20-1 and TRBJ2-7, with D perhaps matching TRBD1 (6 bases). The CDR3 totals 15 residues. The germline gives CDR1 DFQATT, CDR2 SNEGSKA (reference sequence). Trimming shortened V by 3 bases and J by 1 base, and 16 bases separated the two germline ends.

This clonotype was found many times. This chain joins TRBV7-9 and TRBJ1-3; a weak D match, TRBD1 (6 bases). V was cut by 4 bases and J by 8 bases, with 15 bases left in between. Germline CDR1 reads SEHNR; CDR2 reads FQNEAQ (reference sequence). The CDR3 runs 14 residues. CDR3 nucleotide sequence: TGTGCCAGCAGCTCGGCTCGGGGGCCCGACACCATATATTTT. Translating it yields CASSSARGPDTIYF.

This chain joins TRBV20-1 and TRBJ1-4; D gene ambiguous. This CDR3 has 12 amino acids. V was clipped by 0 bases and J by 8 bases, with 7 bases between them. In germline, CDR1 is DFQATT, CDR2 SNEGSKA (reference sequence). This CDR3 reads CSARDLKEKLFF. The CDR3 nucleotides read TGCAGTGCTAGAGATCTTAAAGAAAAACTGTTTTTT.

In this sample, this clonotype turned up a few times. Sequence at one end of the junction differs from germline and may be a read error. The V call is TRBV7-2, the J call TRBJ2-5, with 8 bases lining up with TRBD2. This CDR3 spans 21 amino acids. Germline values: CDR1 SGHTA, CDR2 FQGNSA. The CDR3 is CASSQGGLPGLAGLYQETQYF. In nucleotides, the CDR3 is TGCGCCAGCAGCCAAGGGGGACTACCCGGACTAGCCGGGTTGTACCAAGAGACCCAGTACTTC.